The present entry profiles one T cell receptor (beta chain) with its context. This specimen belongs to a study of blood T cell repertoires in COVID-19. Overall study: Sites across the United States, Italy and Spain contributed samples from acute and convalescent COVID-19. The cDNA or gDNA used as material had been derived from T cells, B-cell-depleted T cells, or PBMCs.

As processed by the authors: How many nucleated cells were present was estimated from reference gene primer amplification. The data were produced by immunoSEQ multiplex PCR, yet TCRdb's version contains in-frame clones alone and is incomplete. That table is the source of V, J and clone size, and D and trimming were worked out from the DNA. The data show fewer than 150,000 clones, 82% seen once. The clonotype originates from an elderly woman with acute or convalescent COVID-19. Sequencing was carried out using peripheral blood.

The CDR3 spells CASNSRGAADNTGELFF. For the CDR3, the DNA is TGTGCCAGTAATTCAAGAGGTGCTGCGGATAATACCGGGGAGCTGTTTTTT. The chain combines TRBV19 with TRBJ2-2; D gene unclear. Germline V lookup: CDR1 LNHDA, CDR2 SQIVND (reference sequence). V was clipped by 7 bases and J by 5 bases, with 23 bases between them. CDR3 length equals 17 residues. Variable domain in full (rest from reference TRBV19 and TRBJ2-2): DGGITQSPKYLFRKEGQNVTLSCEQNLNHDAMYWYRQDPGQGLRLIYYSQIVNDFQKGDIAEGYSVSREKKESFPLTVTSAQKNPTAFYLCASNSRGAADNTGELFFGEGSRLTVL.